This T cell receptor beta chain was recorded in a study of shared clonotypes between healthy human individuals. Study-level results: Clonotype sharing levels among donors were expected to vary with sequencing depth. A limitation of the genetic and exposure-history diversity represented arose from few donors. Several donors shared approximately 5% of their naive CD4 clonotypes.

Naive CD8 populations comprised CD45RO-negative cells positively selected for CCR7, excluding terminally differentiated effector memory CD45RA+ cells. Healthy HIV-negative adults without recent acute infections or vaccinations served as donors. Repertoires were generated with immunoSEQ multiplex PCR, while TCRdb's copy carries only in-frame clones and drops some. The data show over 800,000 clones, almost 95% seen once. Germline V gene sequence: CDR1 SEHNR, CDR2 FQNEAQ (reference sequence). The CDR3 sequence is 13 residues long. Deletions cut 4 bases from V and 5 bases from J, with 9 bases between. For this clone: Its antigen is unidentified.

Input material: naive CD8+ T cells sorted from blood. The rearrangement joins TRBV7-9 to TRBJ2-1; D could derive from TRBD1 or TRBD2 (5 bases each). The source is a man aged 25 to 45 in good health. The CDR3 region has the DNA TGTGCCAGCAGCTCGGGACCCGACAATGAGCAGTTCTTC. This translates into CASSSGPDNEQFF.